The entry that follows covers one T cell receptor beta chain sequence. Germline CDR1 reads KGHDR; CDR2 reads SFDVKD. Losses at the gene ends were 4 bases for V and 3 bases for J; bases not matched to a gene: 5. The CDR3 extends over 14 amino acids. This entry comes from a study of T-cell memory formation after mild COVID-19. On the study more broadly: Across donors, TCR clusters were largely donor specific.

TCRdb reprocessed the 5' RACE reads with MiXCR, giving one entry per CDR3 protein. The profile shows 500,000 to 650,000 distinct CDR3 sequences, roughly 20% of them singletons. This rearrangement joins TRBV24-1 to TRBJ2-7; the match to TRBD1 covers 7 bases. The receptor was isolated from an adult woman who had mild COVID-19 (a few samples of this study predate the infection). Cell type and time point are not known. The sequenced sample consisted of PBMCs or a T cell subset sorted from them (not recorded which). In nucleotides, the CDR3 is TGTGCCACCAGTGAGACAGGGAAGAACTACGAGCAGTACTTC. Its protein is CATSETGKNYEQYF.